The 6 T cell receptor beta chains listed next were all sequenced from one sample in a study of cytomegalovirus exposure and HLA in healthy donors. The PCR had 60 Vbeta and 13 Jbeta primers. The method was immunoSEQ multiplex PCR; TCRdb's version includes in-frame clones alone and lacks a portion of them. This sample has around 130,000 clones, with around 80% found just once. Input material: PBMCs. The receptors come from a man younger than 45 in good health and CMV-seronegative.

Only one count was recorded for this clone. The CDR3, as DNA: TGTGCCAGTAGTATCGACATTAACCCTAACTATGGCTACACCTTC. Translated, it gives CASSIDINPNYGYTF. The J gene is TRBJ1-2, the V gene TRBV19, with D hard to call. Germline CDR1 reads LNHDA; CDR2 reads SQIVND (reference sequence). V gave up 3 bases and J gave up 0 bases, with 11 bases separating them. This CDR3 region has 15 residues.

J is TRBJ2-1 and V is TRBV10-3; 7 positions agree with TRBD2. The trim removed 9 bases at V and 8 bases at J, leaving 7 bases unmatched. From germline, CDR1 is ENHRY and CDR2 SYGVKD. This CDR3 contains 12 residues. The CDR3: CAMGGGRDEQFF. CDR3 DNA sequence: TGTGCCATGGGGGGGGGTAGAGATGAGCAGTTCTTC.

The CDR3 loop reads CASSLLGGSSGNTIYF. The CDR3 coding sequence is TGTGCCAGCAGCTTATTGGGGGGTAGCTCTGGAAACACCATATATTTT. V usage is TRBV7-2 and J usage is TRBJ1-3; possible D gene TRBD1, 5 bases. V was pared by 2 bases and J by 0 bases, with 11 bases between. CDR1 SGHTA and CDR2 FQGNSA come from the germline V gene. CDR3 length: 16 residues.

The chain combines TRBV6-5 with TRBJ1-6; 7 bases match TRBD1. CDR3 length equals 15 residues. The germline gives CDR1 MNHEY, CDR2 SVGAGI. The trim removed 2 bases at V and 7 bases at J, leaving 5 bases unmatched. The CDR3 protein is CASSYEGARNSPLHF. CDR3 bases: TGTGCCAGCAGTTACGAGGGGGCGCGAAATTCACCCCTCCACTTT.

J is TRBJ1-1 and V is TRBV7-9; 9 positions match TRBD1. Germline CDR1 and CDR2: SEHNR and FQNEAQ (reference sequence). The CDR3 loop spans 13 amino acids. V lost 5 bases to trimming and J lost 6 bases; unmatched junction nucleotides: 4. The CDR3 sequence is CASSIGTGSEAFF. As DNA, the CDR3 is TGTGCCAGCAGCATCGGGACAGGGTCTGAAGCTTTCTTT. The whole variable domain, filled in from reference TRBV7-9 and TRBJ1-1, reads DTGVSQNPRHKITKRGQNVTFRCDPISEHNRLYWYRQTLGQGPEFLTYFQNEAQLEKSRLLSDRFSAERPKGSFSTLEIQRTEQGDSAMYLCASSIGTGSEAFFGQGTRLTVV.

This clone was recorded only once. This sequence joins TRBV7-8 and TRBJ1-2; TRBD1 might be the D (5 bases). V lost 5 bases and J lost 1, with 14 bases in between. CDR3 length equals 15 residues. The germline CDR1 and CDR2 sequences are SGHVS and FQNEAQ. The CDR3 DNA reads as TGTGCCAGCAGCCCGACCTTGGACAATAACTATGGCTACACCTTC. It specifies CASSPTLDNNYGYTF. Drawing the rest from reference TRBV7-8 and TRBJ1-2, the complete variable domain is GAGVSQSPRYKVAKRGQDVALRCDPISGHVSLFWYQQALGQGPEFLTYFQNEAQLDKSGLPSDRFFAERPEGSVSTLKIQRTQQEDSAVYLCASSPTLDNNYGYTFGSGTRLTVV.